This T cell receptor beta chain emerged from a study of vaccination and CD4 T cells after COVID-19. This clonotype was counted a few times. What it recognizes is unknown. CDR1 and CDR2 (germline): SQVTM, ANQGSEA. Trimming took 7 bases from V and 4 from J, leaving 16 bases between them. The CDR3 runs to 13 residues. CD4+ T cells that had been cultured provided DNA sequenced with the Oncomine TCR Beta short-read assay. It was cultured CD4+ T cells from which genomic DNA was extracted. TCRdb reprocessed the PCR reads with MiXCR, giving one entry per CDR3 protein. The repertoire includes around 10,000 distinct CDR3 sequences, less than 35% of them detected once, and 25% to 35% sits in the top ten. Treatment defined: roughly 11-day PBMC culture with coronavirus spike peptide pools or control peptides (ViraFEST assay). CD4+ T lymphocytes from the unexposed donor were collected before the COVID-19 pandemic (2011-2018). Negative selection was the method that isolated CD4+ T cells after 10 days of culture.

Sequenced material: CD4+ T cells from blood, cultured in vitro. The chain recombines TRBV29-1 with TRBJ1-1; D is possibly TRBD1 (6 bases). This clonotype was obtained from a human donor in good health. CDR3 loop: CSAETVGATEAFF. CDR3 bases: TGCAGCGCCGAAACCGTGGGGGCCACTGAAGCTTTCTTT.